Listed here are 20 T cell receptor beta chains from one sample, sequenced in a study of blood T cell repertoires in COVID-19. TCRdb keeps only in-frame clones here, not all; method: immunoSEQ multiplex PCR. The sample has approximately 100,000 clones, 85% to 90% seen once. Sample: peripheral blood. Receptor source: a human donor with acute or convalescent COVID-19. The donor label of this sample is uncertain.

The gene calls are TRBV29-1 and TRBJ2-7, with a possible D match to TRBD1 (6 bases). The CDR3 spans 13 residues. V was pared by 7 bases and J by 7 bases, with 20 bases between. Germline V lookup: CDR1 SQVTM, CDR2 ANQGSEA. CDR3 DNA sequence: TGCAGCGCCCAGGGGCCCAGGCTGAGGGAGCAGTACTTC. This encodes CSAQGPRLREQYF.

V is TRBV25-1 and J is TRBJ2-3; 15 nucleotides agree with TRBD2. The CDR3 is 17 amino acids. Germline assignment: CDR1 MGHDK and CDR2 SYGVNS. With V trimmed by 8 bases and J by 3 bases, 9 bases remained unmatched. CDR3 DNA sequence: TGTGCCAGCCTAGGGCCGGGACTAGCGGGAGGAACAGATACGCAGTATTTT. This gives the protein CASLGPGLAGGTDTQYF.

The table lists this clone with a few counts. CDR3 coding DNA: TGTGCCAGCAGTTTATCAGGGCGGGGCTATGGCTACACCTTC. Its protein is CASSLSGRGYGYTF. V usage is TRBV2 and J usage is TRBJ1-2, with TRBD1 as a possible D gene (5 bases). V lost 5 bases to trimming and J lost 4 bases, with 14 bases between them. Per germline, CDR1 SNHLY and CDR2 FYNNEI. The CDR3 has 14 amino acids.

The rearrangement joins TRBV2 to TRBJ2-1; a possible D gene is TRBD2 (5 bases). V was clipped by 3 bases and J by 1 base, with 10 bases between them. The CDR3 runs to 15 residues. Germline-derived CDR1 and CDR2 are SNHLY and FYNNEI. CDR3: CASSEAGLSYNEQFF. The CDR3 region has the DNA TGTGCCAGCAGTGAGGCGGGCCTGTCCTACAATGAGCAGTTCTTC.

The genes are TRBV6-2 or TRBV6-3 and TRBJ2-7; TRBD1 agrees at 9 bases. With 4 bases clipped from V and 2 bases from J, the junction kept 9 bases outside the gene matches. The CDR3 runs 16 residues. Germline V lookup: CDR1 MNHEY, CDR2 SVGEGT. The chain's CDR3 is CASSSVDRGSPYEQYF. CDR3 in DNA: TGTGCCAGCAGTTCCGTCGACAGGGGGAGCCCCTACGAGCAGTACTTC.

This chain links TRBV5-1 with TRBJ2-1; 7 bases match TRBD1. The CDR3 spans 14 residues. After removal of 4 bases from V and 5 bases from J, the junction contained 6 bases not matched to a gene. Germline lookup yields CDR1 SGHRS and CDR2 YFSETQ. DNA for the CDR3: TGCGCCAGCAGCCAGAGACAGGGTAACAATGAGCAGTTCTTC. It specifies CASSQRQGNNEQFF.

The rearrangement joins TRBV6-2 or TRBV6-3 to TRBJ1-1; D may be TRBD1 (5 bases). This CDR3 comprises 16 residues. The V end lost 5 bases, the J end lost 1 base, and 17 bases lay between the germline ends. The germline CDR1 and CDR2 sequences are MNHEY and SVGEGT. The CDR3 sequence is CASSHTGGRANTEAFF. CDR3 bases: TGTGCCAGCAGTCACACGGGAGGCAGGGCGAACACTGAAGCTTTCTTT.

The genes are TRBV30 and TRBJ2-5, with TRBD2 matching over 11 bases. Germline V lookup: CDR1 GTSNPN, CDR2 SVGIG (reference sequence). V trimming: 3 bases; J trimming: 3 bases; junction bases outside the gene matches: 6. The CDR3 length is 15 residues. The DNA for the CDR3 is TGTGCCTGGAGCCAGGGACTAGCGGTTAAAGAGACCCAGTACTTC. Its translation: CAWSQGLAVKETQYF.

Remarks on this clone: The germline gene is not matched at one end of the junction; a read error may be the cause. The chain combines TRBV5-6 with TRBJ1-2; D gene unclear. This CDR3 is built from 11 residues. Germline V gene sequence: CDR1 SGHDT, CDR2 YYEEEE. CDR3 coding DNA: TGTGCCAGCAGCTTGGTAGGATACGCGGCCTTC. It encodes CASSLVGYAAF.

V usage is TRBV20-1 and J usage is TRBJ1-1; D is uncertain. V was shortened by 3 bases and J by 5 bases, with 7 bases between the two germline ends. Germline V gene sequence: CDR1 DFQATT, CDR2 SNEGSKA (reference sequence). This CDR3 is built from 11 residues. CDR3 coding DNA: TGCAGTGCTAGGCCCAGAACTGAAGCTTTCTTT. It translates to CSARPRTEAFF.

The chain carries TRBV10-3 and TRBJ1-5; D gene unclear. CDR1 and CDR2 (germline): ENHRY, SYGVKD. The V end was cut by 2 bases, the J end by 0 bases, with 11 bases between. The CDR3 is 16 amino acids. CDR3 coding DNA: TGTGCCATCAGTGAGAAACGCGGGTATAGCAATCAGCCCCAGCATTTT. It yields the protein CAISEKRGYSNQPQHF.

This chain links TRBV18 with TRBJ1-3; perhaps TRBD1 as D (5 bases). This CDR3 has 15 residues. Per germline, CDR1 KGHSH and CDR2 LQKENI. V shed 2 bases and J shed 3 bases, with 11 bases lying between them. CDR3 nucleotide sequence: TGTGCCAGCTCACCATCAACAGGAGTTGGAAACACCATATATTTT. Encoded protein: CASSPSTGVGNTIYF.

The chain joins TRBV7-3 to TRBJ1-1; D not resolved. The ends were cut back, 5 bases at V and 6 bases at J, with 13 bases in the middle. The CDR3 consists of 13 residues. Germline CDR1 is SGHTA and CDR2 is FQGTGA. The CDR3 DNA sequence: TGTGCCAGCAGCGTTGGACGGGAGGCTGAAGCTTTCTTT. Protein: CASSVGREAEAFF.

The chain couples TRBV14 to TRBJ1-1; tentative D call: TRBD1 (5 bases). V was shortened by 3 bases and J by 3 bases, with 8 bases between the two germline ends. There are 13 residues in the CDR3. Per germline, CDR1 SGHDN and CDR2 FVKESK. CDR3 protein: CASSQTRDTEAFF. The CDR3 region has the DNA TGTGCCAGCAGCCAGACCAGGGACACTGAAGCTTTCTTT.

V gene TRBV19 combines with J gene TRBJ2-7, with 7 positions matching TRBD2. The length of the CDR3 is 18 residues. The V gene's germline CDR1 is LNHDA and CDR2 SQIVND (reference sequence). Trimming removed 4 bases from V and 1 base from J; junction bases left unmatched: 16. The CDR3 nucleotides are TGTGCCAGTAGTACGCGTCCTGGGGCCAGCGGGGTTTCCTACGAGCAGTACTTC. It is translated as CASSTRPGASGVSYEQYF.

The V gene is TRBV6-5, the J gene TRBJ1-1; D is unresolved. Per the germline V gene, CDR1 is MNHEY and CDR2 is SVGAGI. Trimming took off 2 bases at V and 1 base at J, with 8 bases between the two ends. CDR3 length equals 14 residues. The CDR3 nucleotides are TGTGCCAGCAGTTACGGGGAGGGGAACACTGAAGCTTTCTTT. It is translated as CASSYGEGNTEAFF.

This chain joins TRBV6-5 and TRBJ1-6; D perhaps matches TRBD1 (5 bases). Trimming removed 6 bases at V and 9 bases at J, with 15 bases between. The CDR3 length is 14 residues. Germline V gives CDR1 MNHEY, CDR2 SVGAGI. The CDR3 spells CASRGGLRGSPLHF. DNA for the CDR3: TGTGCCAGCAGGGGGGGTTTGCGGGGTTCACCCCTCCACTTT.

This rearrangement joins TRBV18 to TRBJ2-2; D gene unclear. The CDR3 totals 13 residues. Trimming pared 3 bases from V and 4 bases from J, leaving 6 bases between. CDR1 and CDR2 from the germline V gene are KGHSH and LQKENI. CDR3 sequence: CASSPPGTGELFF. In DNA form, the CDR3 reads TGTGCCAGCTCACCTCCGGGCACCGGGGAGCTGTTTTTT.

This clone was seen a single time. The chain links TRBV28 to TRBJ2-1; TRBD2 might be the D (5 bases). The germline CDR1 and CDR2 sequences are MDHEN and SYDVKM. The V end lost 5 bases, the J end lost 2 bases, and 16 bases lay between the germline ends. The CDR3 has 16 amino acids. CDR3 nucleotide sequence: TGTGCCAGCAGTCCCCTAGCCGAAGTTGCCTACAATGAGCAGTTCTTC. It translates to CASSPLAEVAYNEQFF.

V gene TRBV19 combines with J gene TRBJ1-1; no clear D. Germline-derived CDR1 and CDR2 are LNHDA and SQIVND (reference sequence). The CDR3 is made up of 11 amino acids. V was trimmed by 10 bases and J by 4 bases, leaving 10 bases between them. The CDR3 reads CATQTSTEAFF. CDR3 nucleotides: TGTGCCACCCAGACAAGCACTGAAGCTTTCTTT. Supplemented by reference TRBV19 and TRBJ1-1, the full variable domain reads DGGITQSPKYLFRKEGQNVTLSCEQNLNHDAMYWYRQDPGQGLRLIYYSQIVNDFQKGDIAEGYSVSREKKESFPLTVTSAQKNPTAFYLCATQTSTEAFFGQGTRLTVV.